Listed below are T cell receptor beta chains from one sample, sequenced in a study of blood T cell repertoires in COVID-19. Sequencing used immunoSEQ multiplex PCR; TCRdb keeps in-frame clones, though not all of them. The sample includes roughly 49,000 clones, nearly 90% seen only once; the top ten take 4% to 6%. Sequences were obtained from peripheral blood. All receptors come from a man aged 55-75 years with active COVID-19. Both conserved end residues are part of each CDR3. A D gene is named only where the DNA matches it firmly. The size entry is marked missing in some rows and otherwise reads once, few, many or a size class.

J	size	D	V	CDR3	DNA
TRBJ2-5	.	.	TRBV10-3	CAGAGSSKETQYF	TGTGCCGGTGCGGGCAGCAGTAAAGAGACCCAGTACTTC
TRBJ1-2	.	TRBD1	TRBV5-1	CASTPGTGLYGYTF	TGCGCCAGCACGCCCGGGACAGGGCTCTATGGCTACACCTTC
TRBJ2-3	once	TRBD1	TRBV27	CASGRDRVADTQYF	TGTGCCAGCGGGAGGGACAGGGTCGCAGATACGCAGTATTTT
TRBJ1-3	.	.	TRBV12-3/TRBV12-4	CASSFLGNTIYF	TGTGCCAGCAGTTTCCTCGGAAACACCATATATTTT
TRBJ2-1	.	TRBD2	TRBV9	CASSTEWGLGGSGEQFF	TGTGCCAGCAGCACCGAGTGGGGACTAGGGGGGTCGGGTGAGCAGTTCTTC
TRBJ1-1	.	TRBD1	TRBV29-1	CSVKGGIEAFF	TGCAGCGTAAAAGGGGGCATTGAAGCTTTCTTT
TRBJ2-5	.	TRBD2	TRBV7-9	CASSVRLAGGETQYF	TGTGCCAGCAGCGTCCGACTAGCGGGAGGAGAGACCCAGTACTTC
TRBJ2-1	.	TRBD2	TRBV5-1	CASSLSGTSGISSYNEQFF	TGCGCCAGCAGCTTGTCCGGGACTAGCGGGATCAGCTCCTACAATGAGCAGTTCTTC
TRBJ2-7	.	.	TRBV12-3/TRBV12-4	CASSLVGAGLYF	TGTGCCAGCAGTTTAGTAGGGGCCGGACTATACTTC
TRBJ2-7	once	TRBD2	TRBV6-5	CASSYSGARGQQYF	TGTGCCAGCAGTTATAGCGGGGCCCGCGGGCAGCAGTACTTC
TRBJ1-2	.	.	TRBV6-5	CASSSAMTPVYGYTF	TGTGCCAGCAGCTCAGCCATGACACCCGTCTATGGCTACACCTTC
TRBJ2-1	.	TRBD2	TRBV10-3	CAISPSGSAMNEQFF	TGTGCCATCAGCCCAAGCGGGAGCGCGATGAATGAGCAGTTCTTC
TRBJ2-1	.	.	TRBV9	CASSVVGSSYNEQFF	TGTGCCAGCAGCGTAGTTGGTAGCTCCTACAATGAGCAGTTCTTC
TRBJ2-2	.	.	TRBV5-1	CASSPDSGELFF	TGCGCCAGCAGCCCGGACAGCGGGGAGCTGTTTTTT
TRBJ1-5	.	TRBD1	TRBV5-1	CASSSGTGNNQPQHF	TGCGCCAGCAGCTCCGGGACAGGGAATAATCAGCCCCAGCATTTT
TRBJ1-4	.	TRBD1	TRBV28	CASGRTGGLTTNEKLFF	TGTGCCAGCGGACGGACAGGGGGCCTCACAACTAATGAAAAACTGTTTTTT
TRBJ2-6	.	TRBD1	TRBV9	CASSPRLTGASGANVLTF	TGTGCCAGCAGCCCCAGACTCACAGGGGCCTCTGGGGCCAACGTCCTGACTTTC
TRBJ2-5	.	TRBD1	TRBV12-3/TRBV12-4	CASSQTGAETQYF	TGTGCCAGCAGCCAAACAGGGGCGGAGACCCAGTACTTC
TRBJ2-7	.	TRBD2	TRBV18	CASSPGTSLYEQYF	TGTGCCAGCTCACCCGGGACTAGCCTCTACGAGCAGTACTTC
TRBJ2-2	.	TRBD2	TRBV6-5	CASILTSGSSGELFF	TGTGCCAGCATTCTGACTAGCGGGAGTTCTGGGGAGCTGTTTTTT
TRBJ2-1	.	TRBD2	TRBV7-2	CASRLGTSGSYNEQFF	TGTGCCAGCAGACTCGGGACTAGCGGCTCCTACAATGAGCAGTTCTTC
TRBJ1-1	.	.	TRBV6-6	CASTPAGLNTEAFF	TGTGCCAGCACCCCCGCGGGCCTGAACACTGAAGCTTTCTTT
TRBJ1-4	.	.	TRBV10-3	CAISESIGPEKLFF	TGTGCCATCAGTGAGTCCATCGGTCCTGAAAAACTGTTTTTT
TRBJ2-4	.	.	TRBV29-1	CSAEGLAKNIQYF	TGCAGCGCCGAGGGACTAGCCAAAAACATTCAGTACTTC
TRBJ2-3	.	.	TRBV7-9	CASSRGAGTSTDTQYF	TGTGCCAGCAGTCGGGGAGCAGGGACTAGCACAGATACGCAGTATTTT
TRBJ2-1	.	.	TRBV27	CASSLHGQEQFF	TGTGCCAGCAGTTTACATGGACAGGAGCAGTTCTTC